Below, one T cell receptor beta chain is given with its context. Its target is not known. Each TRB cDNA library was prepared by 5' RACE (with UMI labels). TCRdb reprocessed the 5' RACE reads and reports one entry per CDR3 protein, with no DNA. Seen in this sample are 110,000 or so distinct CDR3 sequences; the ten most common clones hold 0.36%. The data were obtained in a study of CXCR3-negative and CXCR3-positive naive CD8 T cells. Findings and limits, study-wide: CXCR3-positive naive cells had more hydrophobic TRB CDR3s than CXCR3-negative naive cells.

There are 14 residues in the CDR3. The V gene's germline CDR1 is MNHEY and CDR2 SVGAGI. This sequence joins TRBV6-5 and TRBJ1-5. This TCR was sampled from a human donor in good health. Some clones in this sample may be carry-over from other donors' samples. The sequencing input was naive CXCR3+ CD8+ T cells from blood. Subset reported: CD45RO-CCR7+CD27+CD95- naive CD8+ T cells expressing CXCR3 (TNR3+). The CDR3 spells CASSYSQANQPQHF.